This T cell receptor beta chain originates from a study of blood T cell repertoires in COVID-19. On the study more broadly: T cells, B-cell-depleted T cells, or PBMCs supplied cDNA or gDNA.

Some clones are missing from TCRdb's copy, which holds only in-frame ones; the method was immunoSEQ multiplex PCR. The data hold some 360,000 clones, with roughly 90% observed a single time. The specimen sequenced was peripheral blood. This TCR was sampled from a woman aged 60-75 years with COVID-19, enrolled during active disease.

The CDR3 spells CASSPQGLSNQPQHF. In nucleotides, the CDR3 is TGTGCCAGCAGCCCACAGGGGTTGAGCAATCAGCCCCAGCATTTT. V gene TRBV7-8 combines with J gene TRBJ1-5, with TRBD1 matching over 7 bases. Germline V gives CDR1 SGHVS, CDR2 FQNEAQ. This CDR3 comprises 15 residues. Losses at the gene ends were 5 bases for V and 1 base for J; bases not matched to a gene: 5.